The 9 T cell receptor beta chains in this list originate from one sample, sequenced in a study of blood T cell repertoires in COVID-19. Profiling relied on immunoSEQ multiplex PCR, and the TCRdb table lists in-frame clones only, not all of them. The sample consists of fewer than 350,000 clones, roughly nine tenths of them appearing once. Sequencing was performed on PBMCs or T cells enriched from blood (not recorded which). Receptors were obtained from a man aged 55 to 70 who had recovered from COVID-19.

This clone was counted once. J is TRBJ1-3 and V is TRBV5-1, with 8 bases matching TRBD1. The germline gives CDR1 SGHRS, CDR2 YFSETQ. The CDR3 is 16 amino acids. The ends lost 4 bases at V and 4 bases at J; junction bases unmatched: 10. CDR3 sequence: CASSRDRPSLGNTIYF. The DNA of the CDR3 is TGCGCCAGCAGCCGGGACAGGCCGTCTCTGGGAAACACCATATATTTT.

V and J are TRBV28 and TRBJ1-4, with 10 bases matching TRBD1. Looked up from germline, CDR1 is MDHEN and CDR2 is SYDVKM. With V trimmed by 7 bases and J by 4 bases, 3 bases remained unmatched. There are 14 residues in the CDR3. CDR3 region: CASTRTGGNEKLFF. CDR3 in DNA: TGTGCCAGCACTCGGACAGGGGGTAATGAAAAACTGTTTTTT.

V and J are TRBV6-2 or TRBV6-3 and TRBJ2-1; D possibly corresponds to TRBD2 (6 bases). This CDR3 is 12 amino acids long. The V and J ends lost 4 bases and 7 bases respectively, with 8 bases between them. CDR1 and CDR2 from the germline V gene are MNHEY and SVGEGT. The CDR3 DNA reads as TGTGCCAGCAGTTGGGCGGGAAATGAGCAGTTCTTC. It is translated as CASSWAGNEQFF.

Written as DNA, the CDR3 is TGTGCCAGCAGCTCCCAGACGGGAAATAATGAAGCTTTCTTT. Translated: CASSSQTGNNEAFF. The chain recombines TRBV7-6 with TRBJ1-1; D call uncertain. The germline CDR1 and CDR2 sequences are SGHVS and FNYEAQ. The V end lost 4 bases, the J end lost 7 bases, and 16 bases lay between the germline ends. There are 14 residues in the CDR3.

This chain joins TRBV9 and TRBJ2-2; D is perhaps TRBD1 (5 bases). V lost 0 bases and J 6 bases, leaving 9 bases between the germline ends. In germline, CDR1 is SGDLS, CDR2 YYNGEE. The CDR3 runs to 14 residues. Here the CDR3 reads CASSVGAGSGELFF. Written as DNA, the CDR3 is TGTGCCAGCAGCGTAGGGGCAGGGTCCGGGGAGCTGTTTTTT.

The V and J genes are TRBV5-1 and TRBJ1-2, with 9 bases identical to TRBD1. This CDR3 is built from 12 residues. V was pared by 7 bases and J by 8 bases, with 6 bases of the junction left unmatched. Per the germline V gene, CDR1 is SGHRS and CDR2 is YFSETQ. The CDR3 DNA reads TGCGCCAGCTACAGGACAGGGGAAGGCTACACCTTC. It encodes CASYRTGEGYTF.

The V and J genes are TRBV5-8 and TRBJ1-2, with no clear D. Trimming left V 2 bases short and J 2 bases short, with 7 bases between. CDR1 is SGHTS and CDR2 is YDEGEE in the germline V gene. This CDR3 is built from 13 residues. CDR3 coding DNA: TGTGCCAGCAGCTTCCCGGGGAACTATGGCTACACCTTC. Encoded protein: CASSFPGNYGYTF.

The V gene is TRBV5-1, the J gene TRBJ2-1; 9 bases fit TRBD2. The CDR3 has 15 residues. V shed 7 bases, J shed 2 bases, and the junction held 7 bases outside the gene matches. Germline assignment: CDR1 SGHRS and CDR2 YFSETQ. The CDR3 DNA reads as TGCGCCAGCGCACGAGCGGGAGGAGCCTACAATGAGCAGTTCTTC. Its translation: CASARAGGAYNEQFF.

This chain links TRBV9 with TRBJ2-1; D unresolved. Per germline, CDR1 SGDLS and CDR2 YYNGEE. V lost 0 bases and J 7 bases, leaving 5 bases between the germline ends. There are 12 residues in the CDR3. CDR3 DNA: TGTGCCAGCAGCGTAGATATGAATGAGCAGTTCTTC. This gives the protein CASSVDMNEQFF.